A single sample is the source of the 26 T cell receptor beta chains below, sequenced in a study of cytomegalovirus exposure and HLA in healthy donors. Primers: 60 Vbeta forward and 13 Jbeta reverse. The assay was immunoSEQ multiplex PCR, and TCRdb's table has in-frame clones only and misses some. The table has some 250,000 clones, about 81% seen once; the top ten hold around 8.3%. Sequenced sample: PBMCs. Receptors originate from a woman between 55 and 75 years old in good health and CMV-seropositive.

Concerning this clone: A junction end diverges from the germline sequence, so it may reflect a read error. V and J are TRBV7-9 and TRBJ1-1; possibly TRBD1 for D (6 bases). The CDR3 extends over 14 amino acids. Germline V gene lookup returns CDR1 SEHNR and CDR2 FQNEAQ (reference sequence). DNA for the CDR3: TGTTCCAGCAGCTCAATCCCGGGACATCCGGGGGCTTTCTTT. This codes for CSSSSIPGHPGAFF.

The chain uses TRBV19 and TRBJ2-5, with 11 bases fitting TRBD2. Trimming removed 5 bases from V and 6 bases from J; junction bases left unmatched: 11. This CDR3 is 16 amino acids long. Germline-derived CDR1 and CDR2 are LNHDA and SQIVND (reference sequence). DNA for the CDR3: TGTGCCAGTAGTCAAGGACTAGCGGGCCGGGGTAAGACCCAGTACTTC. This gives the protein CASSQGLAGRGKTQYF.

This clone was seen a single time. This sequence joins TRBV5-1 and TRBJ2-1; 15 positions agree with TRBD2. This CDR3 has 16 amino acids. Germline CDR1 SGHRS, CDR2 YFSETQ. Trimming took 4 bases from V and 6 from J; bases not matched to a gene: 5. The CDR3: CASSIRTSGRVNEQFF. CDR3 in DNA: TGCGCCAGCAGCATTCGGACTAGCGGGAGGGTCAATGAGCAGTTCTTC.

The chain carries TRBV27 and TRBJ2-2; 8 nucleotides align to TRBD2. The CDR3 runs to 16 residues. The germline CDR1 and CDR2 sequences are MNHEY and SMNVEV (reference sequence). V trimming: 7 bases; J trimming: 5 bases; junction bases outside the gene matches: 12. The DNA of the CDR3 is TGTGCCAGCAAGTGGTCGGGAGGGCCAAGGACCGGGGAGCTGTTTTTT. This gives the protein CASKWSGGPRTGELFF.

The chain recombines TRBV28 with TRBJ2-2; D is possibly TRBD2 (5 bases). Germline loops: CDR1 MDHEN, CDR2 SYDVKM. The CDR3 runs 14 residues. V lost 4 bases to trimming and J lost 4 bases, with 10 bases between them. This chain's CDR3 is CASSWLAPTGELFF. DNA of the CDR3: TGTGCCAGCAGTTGGCTAGCTCCCACCGGGGAGCTGTTTTTT.

This clone came up once. The chain links TRBV28 to TRBJ2-5; 10 nucleotides align to TRBD2. Germline V gives CDR1 MDHEN, CDR2 SYDVKM. The junction had 15 bases not matched to a gene; V was cut back by 7 bases and J by 4 bases. The CDR3 has 17 amino acids. The chain's CDR3 is CASTAGSGREVAETQYF. In DNA form, the CDR3 reads TGTGCCAGCACCGCCGGGAGCGGGAGGGAAGTGGCAGAGACCCAGTACTTC. The whole variable domain, remainder taken from reference TRBV28 and TRBJ2-5, is DVKVTQSSRYLVKRTGEKVFLECVQDMDHENMFWYRQDPGLGLRLIYFSYDVKMKEKGDIPEGYSVSREKKERFSLILESASTNQTSMYLCASTAGSGREVAETQYFGPGTRLLVL.

The rearrangement uses TRBV4-1 and TRBJ2-3, with 7 nucleotides matching TRBD1. The V gene end was trimmed by 0 bases and the J gene end by 3 bases; junction bases not matched to a gene: 3. The CDR3 is 15 amino acids. Per germline, CDR1 MGHRA and CDR2 YSYEKL. CDR3 loop: CASSQEGGKTDTQYF. The CDR3 DNA sequence: TGCGCCAGCAGCCAAGAAGGGGGCAAGACAGATACGCAGTATTTT.

V is TRBV9 and J is TRBJ2-5, with a possible D match to TRBD2 (7 bases). Germline CDR1 is SGDLS and CDR2 is YYNGEE. CDR3 length equals 15 residues. V lost 3 bases, J lost 4 bases, and 16 bases lay in between. This CDR3 reads CASSAWGGSGETQYF. DNA for the CDR3: TGTGCCAGCAGCGCCTGGGGGGGCAGCGGAGAGACCCAGTACTTC.

The rearrangement uses TRBV4-2 and TRBJ2-1; 14 bases match TRBD2. V lost 4 bases to trimming and J lost 8 bases; unmatched junction nucleotides: 4. Per germline, CDR1 LGHNA and CDR2 YNFKEQ. The CDR3 consists of 15 residues. As DNA, the CDR3 is TGTGCCAGCAGCCCGGGGACTAGCGGGAGTGATGAGCAGTTCTTC. Protein sequence: CASSPGTSGSDEQFF.

The chain uses TRBV6-5 and TRBJ1-2; 8 nucleotides agree with TRBD1. The ends lost 2 bases at V and 7 bases at J; junction bases unmatched: 9. Germline V gene sequence: CDR1 MNHEY, CDR2 SVGAGI. There are 15 residues in the CDR3. Here the CDR3 reads CASSYLGQVVGGYTF. CDR3 nucleotide sequence: TGTGCCAGCAGTTACCTGGGACAGGTAGTCGGTGGCTACACCTTC.

The CDR3 region has the DNA TGCAGCGCCGGAGGGGTCTACGAGCAGTACTTC. Its translation: CSAGGVYEQYF. The chain uses TRBV29-1 and TRBJ2-7; the D gene is possibly TRBD2 (6 bases). The length of the CDR3 is 11 residues. The germline V and J ends were trimmed by 7 bases and 3 bases, with 10 bases remaining between them. CDR1 SQVTM and CDR2 ANQGSEA come from the germline V gene.

The rearrangement links TRBV25-1 to TRBJ1-2; D is possibly TRBD1 (6 bases). Trimming took 7 bases from V and 9 from J, leaving 12 bases between them. Germline V gene sequence: CDR1 MGHDK, CDR2 SYGVNS. CDR3 length: 11 amino acids. CDR3 protein: CASNDRQSYTF. CDR3 coding DNA: TGTGCCAGCAACGACAGGCAAAGCTACACCTTC.

This clone is medium-sized within its sample. The CDR3: CASSLGTGVNEKLFF. The CDR3 nucleotides read TGCGCCAGCAGCTTGGGGACGGGAGTTAATGAAAAACTGTTTTTT. V gene TRBV5-1 combines with J gene TRBJ1-4, with D hard to call. The V and J ends lost 0 bases and 4 bases respectively, with 10 bases between them. Germline V lookup: CDR1 SGHRS, CDR2 YFSETQ. This CDR3 region has 15 residues.

The rearrangement uses TRBV7-3 and TRBJ2-2; 7 positions agree with TRBD1. Germline assignment: CDR1 SGHTA and CDR2 FQGTGA. Trimming removed 6 bases from V and 0 bases from J; junction bases left unmatched: 4. This CDR3 region has 15 residues. CDR3 residues: CASSPGTANTGELFF. The DNA of the CDR3 is TGTGCCAGCAGTCCCGGGACAGCGAACACCGGGGAGCTGTTTTTT.

The V gene is TRBV28, the J gene TRBJ1-4; TRBD1 matches 9 bases. In germline, CDR1 is MDHEN, CDR2 SYDVKM. The CDR3 length is 14 residues. Germline trimming cut 8 bases from V and 8 bases from J; bases unmatched to any gene: 9. The CDR3: CASLSGTGREKLFF. Written as DNA, the CDR3 is TGTGCCAGCCTCTCCGGGACAGGGCGAGAAAAACTGTTTTTT.

The V call is TRBV4-2, the J call TRBJ2-1, with a possible D match to TRBD2 (6 bases). Germline values: CDR1 LGHNA, CDR2 YNFKEQ. The CDR3 length is 16 residues. Trimming stripped 0 bases from V and 1 base from J, with 10 bases between. The CDR3 sequence is CASSQDAGRSYNEQFF. CDR3 sequence (DNA): TGTGCCAGCAGCCAAGACGCGGGACGGTCCTACAATGAGCAGTTCTTC.

Note on this clone: Distinct nucleotide sequences in the sample also encode this CDR3. This chain connects TRBV9 to TRBJ2-1; the match to TRBD1 covers 8 bases. The CDR3 consists of 14 residues. J lost 8 bases, V lost 1 base, and 5 bases had no gene match. Germline lookup yields CDR1 SGDLS and CDR2 YYNGEE. Written as DNA, the CDR3 is TGTGCCAGCAGCGTAAGACAGGGGCGCGATGAGCAGTTCTTC. The encoded protein is CASSVRQGRDEQFF.

This chain joins TRBV5-4 and TRBJ2-1, with D uncertain. Between the trimmed V and J ends, which lost 3 bases and 9 bases, there was a span of 19 bases. Germline V gene data show CDR1 as SGHNT and CDR2 as YYREEE (reference sequence). The CDR3 is made up of 15 amino acids. The DNA of the CDR3 is TGTGCCAGCAGCTCTGGCCAGGCCCAGGCCGGTGAGCAGTTCTTC. It yields the protein CASSSGQAQAGEQFF.

The chain recombines TRBV4-1 with TRBJ1-2; no firm D call. V gave up 4 bases and J gave up 0 bases, with 12 bases separating them. The germline gives CDR1 MGHRA, CDR2 YSYEKL. The CDR3 runs to 15 residues. The CDR3 nucleotides are TGCGCCAGCAGCCCTACCATGATATCTAACTATGGCTACACCTTC. This sequence encodes CASSPTMISNYGYTF.

The chain uses TRBV6-1 and TRBJ2-7, with a tentative D call TRBD2 (5 bases). Germline V gives CDR1 MNHNS, CDR2 SASEGT. The CDR3 covers 13 residues. Trimming shortened V by 8 bases and J by 2 bases, and 13 bases separated the two germline ends. CDR3 sequence reads: CASFTRGTYEQYF. The CDR3 DNA follows: TGTGCCAGCTTCACTAGAGGAACCTACGAGCAGTACTTC.

A few counts support this clone. V is TRBV2 and J is TRBJ2-2; D might be TRBD2 (5 bases). The ends were cut back, 7 bases at V and 7 bases at J, with 13 bases in the middle. The CDR3 spans 13 residues. Germline CDR1 and CDR2: SNHLY and FYNNEI. CDR3 loop: CASNGEKGGELFF. The CDR3 nucleotides read TGTGCCAGCAACGGGGAGAAAGGCGGGGAGCTGTTTTTT. Filled out from reference TRBV2 and TRBJ2-2, the complete variable domain reads EPEVTQTPSHQVTQMGQEVILRCVPISNHLYFYWYRQILGQKVEFLVSFYNNEISEKSEIFDDQFSVERPDGSNFTLKIRSTKLEDSAMYFCASNGEKGGELFFGEGSRLTVL.

The chain recombines TRBV5-1 with TRBJ2-7; TRBD2 is a possible D gene (6 bases). Germline V gives CDR1 SGHRS, CDR2 YFSETQ. This CDR3 has 14 amino acids. V dropped 2 bases and J dropped 7 bases, with 16 bases sitting between them. CDR3 in DNA: TGCGCCAGCAGCTTTACGTCCGGGGGAGAGGAGCAGTACTTC. Encoded protein: CASSFTSGGEEQYF.

The chain is built from TRBV2 and TRBJ2-2, with D hard to call. CDR3 length equals 14 residues. V was clipped by 4 bases and J by 4 bases, with 10 bases between them. Looked up from germline, CDR1 is SNHLY and CDR2 is FYNNEI. This CDR3 is CASSGLPSTGELFF. CDR3 nucleotide sequence: TGTGCCAGCAGTGGACTGCCGAGCACCGGGGAGCTGTTTTTT.

The V and J genes are TRBV7-3 and TRBJ2-6, with D possibly being TRBD1 (5 bases). The CDR3 has 16 residues. CDR1 and CDR2 (germline): SGHTA, FQGTGA. V was cut by 5 bases and J by 2 bases, with 13 bases left in between. As DNA, the CDR3 is TGTGCCAGCAGCGGGCGGACAAAAACTGGGGCCAACGTCCTGACTTTC. Protein sequence: CASSGRTKTGANVLTF.

V usage is TRBV2 and J usage is TRBJ2-1, with 8 bases fitting TRBD2. V lost 4 bases and J lost 16; bases outside the gene matches: 9. The CDR3 totals 12 residues. Germline CDR1 and CDR2: SNHLY and FYNNEI. The CDR3 reads CASSGSGTSFFF. The CDR3 DNA reads TGTGCCAGCAGTGGGTCGGGGACTAGTTTCTTCTTC.

The V gene is TRBV7-3, the J gene TRBJ2-3, with 10 bases lining up with TRBD2. The J segment lost 8 bases and the V segment lost 3 bases, leaving 8 bases of the junction unmatched. Germline CDR1 is SGHTA and CDR2 is FQGTGA. The CDR3 is made up of 15 amino acids. The CDR3 bases are TGTGCCAGCAGCTTCAGCGGGAGGGTAGGCGGTACGCAGTATTTT. Its protein product is CASSFSGRVGGTQYF.